This is a list of T cell receptor beta chains from one sample in a study of T cell responses to AZD1222 COVID-19 vaccine. Libraries were prepared by immunoSEQ multiplex PCR; TCRdb keeps only in-frame clonotypes and omits some of them. This sample carries 150,000 to 200,000 clones, roughly 92% of them seen once, and the ten largest clones take less than 11%. Sequencing was performed on peripheral blood, taken on day 0 of AZD1222 vaccination. Source of these receptors: an adult in good health. CDR3s include the opening cysteine and the closing phenylalanine or tryptophan. The D gene is left open where the match is weak. Clone sizes are given selectively: once, few, many, or a class where the clone is expanded.

TRBJ1-5 | TRBV2 | - | once | CASRGLLKGNQPQHF | TGTGCCAGCAGGGGCCTTTTGAAAGGGAATCAGCCCCAGCATTTT
TRBJ1-3 | TRBV6-6 | - | - | CASWGGTSSGNTIYF | TGTGCCAGCTGGGGAGGGACCAGCTCTGGAAACACCATATATTTT
TRBJ1-5 | TRBV6-5 | - | - | CASSLPPRAPQHF | TGTGCCAGCAGCCTCCCGCCCCGGGCGCCCCAGCATTTT
TRBJ1-2 | TRBV5-1 | - | - | CASTDQAHYGYTF | TGCGCCAGCACCGACCAGGCGCACTATGGCTACACCTTC
TRBJ1-1 | TRBV5-4 | - | - | CALGGTLNTEAFF | TGTGCCCTCGGGGGAACCTTGAACACTGAAGCTTTCTTT
TRBJ1-1 | TRBV6-2/TRBV6-3 | - | - | CASSSGTEAFF | TGTGCCAGCAGTTCAGGGACTGAAGCTTTCTTT
TRBJ2-5 | TRBV24-1 | - | - | CATSETGLKETQYF | TGTGCCACCAGTGAAACAGGACTGAAAGAGACCCAGTACTTC
TRBJ2-1 | TRBV30 | - | - | CAWRAIGSESIYEQFF | TGTGCCTGGAGAGCTATCGGGAGCGAGTCGATTTATGAGCAGTTCTTC
TRBJ1-2 | TRBV6-5 | TRBD1 | - | CASISGDRAMYGYTF | TGTGCCAGCATCTCAGGGGACAGGGCGATGTATGGCTACACCTTC
TRBJ2-1 | TRBV7-9 | - | - | CASSPAGSSYNEQFF | TGTGCCAGCAGCCCCGCGGGGAGCTCCTACAATGAGCAGTTCTTC
TRBJ2-2 | TRBV6-2/TRBV6-3 | - | - | CASSTDGGFTGELFF | TGTGCCAGCAGTACAGACGGGGGCTTTACCGGGGAGCTGTTTTTT
TRBJ2-7 | TRBV11-2 | TRBD2 | - | CASSQLAGGSYEQYF | TGTGCCAGCAGTCAGTTAGCGGGAGGGTCCTACGAGCAGTACTTC
TRBJ1-2 | TRBV28 | - | - | CASSLIQGDYGYTF | TGTGCCAGCAGTTTGATCCAGGGAGACTATGGCTACACCTTC
TRBJ2-3 | TRBV7-8 | - | - | CASRTTPTTDTQYF | TGTGCCAGCAGAACGACACCGACCACAGATACGCAGTATTTT
TRBJ2-1 | TRBV12-3/TRBV12-4 | - | - | CASSLRRGQFF | TGTGCCAGCAGCCTCCGGCGGGGGCAGTTCTTC
TRBJ2-3 | TRBV7-9 | - | - | CASSLGLGGLSADTQYF | TGTGCCAGCAGCTTAGGATTGGGGGGACTTTCGGCAGATACGCAGTATTTT
TRBJ2-2 | TRBV12-3/TRBV12-4 | - | - | CAQGSPNTGELFF | TGTGCCCAGGGGAGCCCGAACACCGGGGAGCTGTTTTTT